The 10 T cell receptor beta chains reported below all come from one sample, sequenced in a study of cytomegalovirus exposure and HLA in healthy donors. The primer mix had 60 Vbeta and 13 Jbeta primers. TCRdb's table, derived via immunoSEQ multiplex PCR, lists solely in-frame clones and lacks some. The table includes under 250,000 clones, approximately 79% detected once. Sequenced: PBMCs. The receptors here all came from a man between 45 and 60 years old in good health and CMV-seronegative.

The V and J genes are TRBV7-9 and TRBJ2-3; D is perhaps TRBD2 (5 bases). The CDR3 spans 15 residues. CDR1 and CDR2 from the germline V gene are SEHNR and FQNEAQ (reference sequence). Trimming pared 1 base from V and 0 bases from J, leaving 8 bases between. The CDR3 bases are TGTGCCAGCAGCTTAGTAACGGGGAGCACAGATACGCAGTATTTT. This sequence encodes CASSLVTGSTDTQYF.

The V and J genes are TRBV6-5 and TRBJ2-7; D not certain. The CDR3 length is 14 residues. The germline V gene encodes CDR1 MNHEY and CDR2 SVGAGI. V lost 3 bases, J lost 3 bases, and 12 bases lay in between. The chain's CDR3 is CASSYRSNLYEQYF. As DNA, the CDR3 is TGTGCCAGCAGTTATCGCAGTAACCTCTACGAGCAGTACTTC.

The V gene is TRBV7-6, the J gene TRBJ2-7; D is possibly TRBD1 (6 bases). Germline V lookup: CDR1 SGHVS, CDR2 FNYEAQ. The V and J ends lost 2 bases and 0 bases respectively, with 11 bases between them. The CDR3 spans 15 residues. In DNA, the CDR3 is TGTGCCAGCAGCTTAACCGGGACAAACTCCTACGAGCAGTACTTC. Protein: CASSLTGTNSYEQYF.

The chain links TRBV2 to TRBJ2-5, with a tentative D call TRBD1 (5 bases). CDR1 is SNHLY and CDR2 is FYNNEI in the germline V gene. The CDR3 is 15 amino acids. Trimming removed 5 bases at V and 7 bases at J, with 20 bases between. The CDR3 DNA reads TGTGCCAGCAGTCCGGACCAAAAGATAGGGGTGACCCAGTACTTC. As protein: CASSPDQKIGVTQYF.

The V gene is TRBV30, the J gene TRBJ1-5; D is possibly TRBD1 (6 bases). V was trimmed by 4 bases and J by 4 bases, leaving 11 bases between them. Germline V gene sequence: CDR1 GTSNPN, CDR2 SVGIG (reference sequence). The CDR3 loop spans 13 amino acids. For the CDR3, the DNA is TGTGCCTGGAACGACAGGCAAAATCAGCCCCAGCATTTT. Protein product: CAWNDRQNQPQHF.

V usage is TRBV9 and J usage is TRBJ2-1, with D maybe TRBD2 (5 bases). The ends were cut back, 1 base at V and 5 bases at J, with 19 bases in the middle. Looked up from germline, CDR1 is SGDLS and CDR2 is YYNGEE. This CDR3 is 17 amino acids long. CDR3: CASSVSLGRRTDNEQFF. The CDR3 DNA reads TGTGCCAGCAGCGTATCACTAGGCAGGAGGACGGACAATGAGCAGTTCTTC.

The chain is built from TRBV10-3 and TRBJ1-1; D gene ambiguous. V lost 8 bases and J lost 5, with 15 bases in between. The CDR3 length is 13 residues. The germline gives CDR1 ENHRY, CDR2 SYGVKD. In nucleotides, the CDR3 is TGTGCCATCCGGCTTGGGCCTGGGACTGAAGCTTTCTTT. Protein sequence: CAIRLGPGTEAFF.

In DNA, the CDR3 is TGTGCCAGCAGGGTAGCCACCCTCTATGGCTACACCTTC. Encoded protein: CASRVATLYGYTF. The chain is built from TRBV2 and TRBJ1-2; D is unresolved. The CDR3 length is 13 residues. Trimming stripped 6 bases from V and 4 bases from J, with 12 bases between. Germline V CDR1 and CDR2: SNHLY, FYNNEI. The whole variable domain, remainder taken from reference TRBV2 and TRBJ1-2, is EPEVTQTPSHQVTQMGQEVILRCVPISNHLYFYWYRQILGQKVEFLVSFYNNEISEKSEIFDDQFSVERPDGSNFTLKIRSTKLEDSAMYFCASRVATLYGYTFGSGTRLTVV.

The CDR3: CASSPQEGTDTEAFF. CDR3 bases: TGTGCCAGCTCACCACAGGAGGGGACGGACACTGAAGCTTTCTTT. The chain carries TRBV18 and TRBJ1-1; D may be TRBD1 (5 bases). Germline V lookup: CDR1 KGHSH, CDR2 LQKENI. CDR3 length equals 15 residues. V gave up 1 base and J gave up 3 bases, with 12 bases separating them.

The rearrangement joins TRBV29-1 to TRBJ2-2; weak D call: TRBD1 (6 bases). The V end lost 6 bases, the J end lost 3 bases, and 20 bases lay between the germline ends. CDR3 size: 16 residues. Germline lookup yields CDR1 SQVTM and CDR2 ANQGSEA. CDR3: CSVKPGQGKDTGELFF. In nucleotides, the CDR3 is TGCAGCGTGAAACCGGGACAAGGGAAAGACACCGGGGAGCTGTTTTTT.